This record looks at one TCR beta chain sequence and its context. What it recognizes is unknown. This record comes from a study of T cell responses to AZD1222 COVID-19 vaccine. Whole-study findings and limits: Baseline seropositivity characterized only six or seven AZD1222 recipients. Elevations in Spike-specific TCR breadth and depth followed administration of two AZD1222 doses. Repertoires were obtained only post-peak T cell response. There were mostly white British donors and more females than males, and clonal diversity was possibly underestimated.

The V gene's germline CDR1 is GTSNPN and CDR2 SVGIG (reference sequence). The CDR3 sequence is 14 residues long. The ends lost 2 bases at V and 12 bases at J; junction bases unmatched: 15. Clones were read by immunoSEQ multiplex PCR, and TCRdb kept only the in-frame ones, dropping some. The data show 150,000 to 200,000 clones, about nine tenths seen once. This receptor was obtained from an adult in good health. The sequencing used peripheral blood, collected on day 0 of AZD1222 vaccination. V and J are TRBV30 and TRBJ1-2; 7 positions agree with TRBD1. The CDR3 DNA reads as TGTGCCTGGAGTTTGTATGTAGGGGGCGAGGGAGACACCTTC. It translates to CAWSLYVGGEGDTF.